This T cell receptor beta chain originates from a study of T cell repertoires in cytomegalovirus infection (dated by TCRdb to the late 2010s). Some background on the complete study: The HLA type of each donor mattered for the analysis, because public TCR beta signatures pointed to carriage of CMV infection along with the matching HLA type.

V was cut back by 0 bases and J by 3 bases, leaving a gap of 20 bases between them. The germline V gene (reference sequence) specifies MNHNY as CDR1 and SVGAGI as CDR2. From cysteine to phenylalanine, the CDR3 is 18 amino acids long. The CDR3 DNA has 54 bases and is translated from base 1. This clonotype has only a few counts. What antigen it recognizes has not been identified. Per-nucleotide qualities are absent, and no much larger clonotype sits a single base away. What the study reported, not specific to this receptor: The ex vivo response was dominated by HLA-C-restricted CMV-specific TCR beta clonotypes, which also provided the single most frequent clonotype in two of eight donors. In both this cohort and an independent roughly 330-donor cohort, the cumulative frequency of public TCR beta family members distinguished carriers of CMV infection plus the relevant HLA type.

TCRdb names Illumina HiSeq 1500 as the instrument used. TCRdb reprocessed the public reads (quality trimming at Q25 with fastp, clone calling with MiXCR) and kept in-frame beta chains. All rows with the same CDR3 protein become a single entry with the most common DNA and genes. The sample profile shows about 680,000 distinct CDR3 sequences; roughly 26% of them were found once. The top ten clones comprise approximately 8.2% of the sample. The sequencing sample was made of CD8+ T cells from PBMCs. In this chain, TRBV6-6 is recombined with TRBJ1-1; too little of a D gene remains to name it. This clonotype was sampled from a human donor in good health (CMV status not recorded). Some clones in this sample may be carry-over from other donors' samples. CDR3 reads: CASSYSISPLSTYTEAFF. The DNA is as follows: TGTGCCAGCAGTTACTCGATCAGCCCACTGTCCACCTACACTGAAGCTTTCTTT.